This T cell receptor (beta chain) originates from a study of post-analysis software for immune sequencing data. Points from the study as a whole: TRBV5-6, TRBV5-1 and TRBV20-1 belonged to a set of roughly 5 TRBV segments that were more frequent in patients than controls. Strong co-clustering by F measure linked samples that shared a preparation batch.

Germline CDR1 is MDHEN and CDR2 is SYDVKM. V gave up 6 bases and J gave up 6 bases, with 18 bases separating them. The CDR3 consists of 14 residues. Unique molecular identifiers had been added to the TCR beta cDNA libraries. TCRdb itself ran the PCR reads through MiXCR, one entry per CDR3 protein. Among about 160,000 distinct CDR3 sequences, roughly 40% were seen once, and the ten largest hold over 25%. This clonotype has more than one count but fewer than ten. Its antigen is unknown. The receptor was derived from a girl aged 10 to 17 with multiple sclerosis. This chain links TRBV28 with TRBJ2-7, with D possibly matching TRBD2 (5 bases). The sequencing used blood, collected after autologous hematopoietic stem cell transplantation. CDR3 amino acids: CASSPGLALREQYF. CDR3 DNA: TGTGCCAGCAGCCCTGGACTGGCTCTGCGCGAGCAGTACTTC.